What follows are 14 T cell receptor beta chains derived from one specimen sequenced in a study of blood T cell repertoires in COVID-19. The data were produced by immunoSEQ multiplex PCR, yet TCRdb's version contains in-frame clones alone and is incomplete. The sample carries roughly 190,000 clones, roughly four fifths recorded once. The sequencing sample was made of PBMCs or T cells enriched from blood (not recorded which). The source of these receptors is a man aged 40-49 years who had recovered from COVID-19.

This chain connects TRBV19 to TRBJ2-5; the match to TRBD1 covers 9 bases. This CDR3 has 15 amino acids. The V gene end was trimmed by 3 bases and the J gene end by 5 bases; junction bases not matched to a gene: 7. Per germline, CDR1 LNHDA and CDR2 SQIVND (reference sequence). CDR3 sequence reads: CASSIYRGRKETQYF. CDR3 bases: TGTGCCAGTAGTATTTACAGGGGGCGGAAGGAGACCCAGTACTTC.

The chain has TRBV2 and TRBJ2-5; a possible D gene is TRBD2 (6 bases). The CDR3 length is 13 residues. Trimming took off 4 bases at V and 4 bases at J, with 10 bases between the two ends. Germline loops: CDR1 SNHLY, CDR2 FYNNEI. The CDR3 loop reads CASSVSGRETQYF. In DNA form, the CDR3 reads TGTGCCAGCAGTGTATCCGGGAGAGAGACCCAGTACTTC.

With regard to this clone: Germline is not matched at one junction end, which may reflect a read error. The rearrangement links TRBV11-3 to TRBJ1-1; D possibly corresponds to TRBD1 (6 bases). This CDR3 has 13 amino acids. From germline, CDR1 is SGHNT and CDR2 YENEEA. CDR3 loop: CASSKETGTEAFF. CDR3 DNA sequence: TGTGCCAGCAGTAAAGAGACAGGAACTGAGGCTTTCTTT.

This chain uses TRBV4-1 with TRBJ2-2, with D perhaps matching TRBD2 (5 bases). The CDR3 has 17 amino acids. Trimming removed 0 bases from V and 2 bases from J, with 13 bases in between. Germline V CDR1 and CDR2: MGHRA, YSYEKL. The CDR3 coding sequence is TGCGCCAGCAGCCAAGATGCGGTAGGAGGAAACACCGGGGAGCTGTTTTTT. It translates to CASSQDAVGGNTGELFF.

The CDR3 DNA follows: TGTGCCAGCAGCTTAGCGCCCGGGGTGGCAATTGAAAAACTGTTTTTT. Its translation: CASSLAPGVAIEKLFF. The chain links TRBV7-6 to TRBJ1-4; D not resolved. Germline CDR1 reads SGHVS; CDR2 reads FNYEAQ. V lost 0 bases and J lost 7, with 15 bases in between. This CDR3 region has 16 residues.

The CDR3, as DNA: TGTGCCACGGCACAGGGCCACTCTGGAAACACCATATATTTT. Amino acid sequence: CATAQGHSGNTIYF. The chain carries TRBV19 and TRBJ1-3; D possibly corresponds to TRBD1 (6 bases). The V gene's germline CDR1 is LNHDA and CDR2 SQIVND (reference sequence). This CDR3 is 14 amino acids long. The V end lost 10 bases, the J end lost 0 bases, and 13 bases lay between the germline ends.

The chain combines TRBV6-5 with TRBJ1-5; 9 nucleotides match TRBD1. The germline CDR1 and CDR2 sequences are MNHEY and SVGAGI. With V trimmed by 4 bases and J by 9 bases, 10 bases remained unmatched. The CDR3 has 15 amino acids. CDR3 in amino acids: CASSLGTGPQGPQHF. The CDR3 region has the DNA TGTGCCAGCAGTTTGGGGACAGGGCCCCAGGGGCCCCAGCATTTT.

The rearrangement links TRBV7-9 to TRBJ1-5; unclear D gene. The germline V gene has CDR1 SEHNR and CDR2 FQNEAQ (reference sequence). Trimming removed 3 bases from V and 0 bases from J, with 6 bases in between. CDR3 size: 14 residues. The CDR3 DNA reads as TGTGCCAGCAGCTTCGCAGGTAGCAATCAGCCCCAGCATTTT. Its translation is CASSFAGSNQPQHF.

The CDR3 nucleotides are TGTGCCACCAGTGATTCCAGGGGGCCTGGGGAGACCCAGTACTTC. This translates into CATSDSRGPGETQYF. J is TRBJ2-5 and V is TRBV24-1; 8 bases map to TRBD1. The CDR3 length is 15 residues. Germline lookup yields CDR1 KGHDR and CDR2 SFDVKD. The V segment lost 2 bases and the J segment 5 bases; nucleotides outside the gene matches: 6.

The J gene is TRBJ2-3, the V gene TRBV24-1, with D tentatively TRBD1 (8 bases). From germline, CDR1 is KGHDR and CDR2 SFDVKD. The CDR3 totals 18 residues. Deletions cut 4 bases from V and 5 bases from J, with 24 bases between. The CDR3 region is CATSEAGGGAGAGDTQYF. CDR3 in DNA: TGTGCCACCAGTGAGGCAGGGGGCGGCGCGGGAGCCGGAGATACGCAGTATTTT.

This clone was observed a handful of times. The sample contains more than one DNA sequence encoding this CDR3. This chain links TRBV11-2 with TRBJ1-5; 9 bases line up with TRBD1. The CDR3 spans 15 residues. V lost 5 bases and J lost 1; bases outside the gene matches: 3. Germline values: CDR1 SGHAT, CDR2 FQNNGV. The CDR3 region has the DNA TGTGCCAGCAGCCCGACAGGGGGGAGCAATCAGCCCCAGCATTTT. It specifies CASSPTGGSNQPQHF.

This chain links TRBV7-9 with TRBJ2-1, with 9 bases aligning to TRBD2. Germline CDR1 SEHNR, CDR2 FQNEAQ (reference sequence). The CDR3 extends over 16 amino acids. The junction had 13 bases not matched to a gene; V was cut back by 5 bases and J by 8 bases. The CDR3 bases are TGTGCCAGCAGCGGATCTAGCGGGGCGTGGGGGGATGAGCAGTTCTTC. This gives the protein CASSGSSGAWGDEQFF.

The chain employs TRBV7-2 and TRBJ1-5; D is undetermined. The CDR3 loop spans 14 amino acids. V was cut by 1 base and J by 6 bases, with 10 bases left in between. Germline CDR1 and CDR2: SGHTA and FQGNSA. The CDR3 sequence: CASSLGGISQPQHF. The CDR3 region has the DNA TGTGCCAGCAGCTTAGGAGGGATCAGTCAGCCCCAGCATTTT. The full variable domain, completed using reference TRBV7-2 and TRBJ1-5, is GAGVSQSPSNKVTEKGKDVELRCDPISGHTALYWYRQSLGQGLEFLIYFQGNSAPDKSGLPSDRFSAERTGGSVSTLTIQRTQQEDSAVYLCASSLGGISQPQHFGDGTRLSIL.

This rearrangement joins TRBV7-2 to TRBJ2-3; 13 nucleotides align to TRBD2. Per germline, CDR1 SGHTA and CDR2 FQGNSA. The CDR3 has 18 amino acids. Trimming took 5 bases from V and 6 from J; bases not matched to a gene: 14. The DNA of the CDR3 is TGTGCCAGCAGCCCCCCTGAGGGACTAGCGGGAAGCGCGGATACGCAGTATTTT. Translating it yields CASSPPEGLAGSADTQYF. Looking up the rest from reference TRBV7-2 and TRBJ2-3 gives the full variable domain: GAGVSQSPSNKVTEKGKDVELRCDPISGHTALYWYRQSLGQGLEFLIYFQGNSAPDKSGLPSDRFSAERTGGSVSTLTIQRTQQEDSAVYLCASSPPEGLAGSADTQYFGPGTRLTVL.